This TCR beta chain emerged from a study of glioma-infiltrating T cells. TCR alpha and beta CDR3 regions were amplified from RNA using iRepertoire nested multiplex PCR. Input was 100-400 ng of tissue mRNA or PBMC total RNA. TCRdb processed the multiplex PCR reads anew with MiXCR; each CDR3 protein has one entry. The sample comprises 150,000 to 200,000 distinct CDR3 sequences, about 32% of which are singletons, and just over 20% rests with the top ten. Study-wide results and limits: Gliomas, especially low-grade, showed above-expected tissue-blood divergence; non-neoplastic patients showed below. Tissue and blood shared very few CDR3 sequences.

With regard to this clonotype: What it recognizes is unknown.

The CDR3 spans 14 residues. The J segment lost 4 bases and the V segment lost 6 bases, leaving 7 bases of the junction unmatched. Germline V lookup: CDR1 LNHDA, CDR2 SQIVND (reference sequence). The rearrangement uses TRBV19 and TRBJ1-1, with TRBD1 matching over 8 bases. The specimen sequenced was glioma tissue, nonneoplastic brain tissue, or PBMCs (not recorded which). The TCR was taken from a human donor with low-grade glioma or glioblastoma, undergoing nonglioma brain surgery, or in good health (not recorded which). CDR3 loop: CASRDGQGATEAFF. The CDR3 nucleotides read TGTGCCAGTAGAGATGGACAGGGTGCCACTGAAGCTTTCTTT.